Listed below are T cell receptor beta chains from one sample, sequenced in a study of blood T cell repertoires in COVID-19. The protocol was immunoSEQ multiplex PCR, while the TCRdb copy is restricted to in-frame clones and leaves out a portion. Of roughly 330,000 clones in the sample, approximately 89% are singletons; the top ten hold around 5%. The sequenced material came from PBMCs or T cells enriched from blood (not recorded which). All receptors derive from a man aged 30 to 45 who had recovered from COVID-19. CDR3s include the opening cysteine and the closing phenylalanine or tryptophan. The D gene is left open where the match is weak. Expanded clones get a size class; other rows say once, few or many, or leave the size out.

TRBJ1-6 - - TRBV11-2 CASSLVASDNSPLHF TGTGCCAGCAGCTTAGTGGCATCTGATAATTCACCCCTCCACTTT
TRBJ1-1 - TRBD1 TRBV4-1 CASSHLGQGRTEAFF TGCGCCAGCAGCCACTTGGGACAGGGGAGGACTGAAGCTTTCTTT
TRBJ1-5 - TRBD1 TRBV28 CASRSGTGVGSQHF TGTGCCAGCAGATCCGGGACAGGGGTAGGGTCCCAGCATTTT
TRBJ2-7 - - TRBV5-1 CASSLVGGRTYEQYF TGCGCCAGCAGCTTGGTGGGGGGACGGACCTACGAGCAGTACTTC
TRBJ2-7 - TRBD2 TRBV7-2 CASSLETGLVNEQYF TGTGCCAGCAGCTTAGAAACGGGACTAGTAAACGAGCAGTACTTC
TRBJ2-7 - - TRBV6-2/TRBV6-3 CASSYPPVSRVSSYEQYF TGTGCCAGCAGTTATCCTCCAGTGAGCAGGGTCTCTTCGTACGAGCAGTACTTC
TRBJ2-1 once TRBD2 TRBV9 CASSVGVAGGGPYNEQFF TGTGCCAGCAGCGTAGGGGTTGCCGGGGGGGGCCCCTACAATGAGCAGTTCTTC
TRBJ2-1 - - TRBV12-3/TRBV12-4 CASRYDPSGEQFF TGTGCCAGCAGGTACGATCCAAGCGGTGAGCAGTTCTTC
TRBJ1-4 - TRBD1 TRBV7-6 CASSLTGGAGEKLFF TGTGCCAGCAGCTTGACAGGGGGCGCGGGAGAAAAACTGTTTTTT
TRBJ2-1 few TRBD2 TRBV9 CASSVAGGNYNEQFF TGTGCCAGCAGCGTAGCGGGGGGGAACTACAATGAGCAGTTCTTC
TRBJ1-1 - - TRBV5-6 CASTPLAGGSAEAFF TGTGCCAGCACCCCCCTCGCAGGTGGGTCGGCTGAAGCTTTCTTT
TRBJ1-5 - - TRBV28 CASSLFTMRGGQPQHF TGTGCCAGCAGTTTATTTACGATGAGGGGAGGTCAGCCCCAGCATTTT
TRBJ1-5 - - TRBV21-1 CASSKEYLWGAGQPQHF TGTGCCAGCAGCAAAGAGTACTTGTGGGGCGCCGGTCAGCCCCAGCATTTT
TRBJ2-3 - - TRBV9 CASSVVGSSKDTQYF TGTGCCAGCAGCGTAGTGGGTAGCTCCAAAGATACGCAGTATTTT
TRBJ1-2 - TRBD1 TRBV12-3/TRBV12-4 CASSSWDREGYTF TGTGCCAGCAGTTCCTGGGACAGGGAAGGCTACACCTTC
TRBJ1-2 - - TRBV11-2 CASSLGGHNYGYTF TGTGCCAGCAGCTTAGGGGGACACAACTATGGCTACACCTTC
TRBJ2-1 - - TRBV5-1 CASSLVPGSYNEQFF TGCGCCAGCAGCTTAGTACCCGGCTCCTACAATGAGCAGTTCTTC